A selection of T cell receptor beta chains follows, all from one sample in a study of OX40 agonist ivuxolimab in advanced cancers. TCRdb's copy holds only in-frame clones and misses some; the assay was immunoSEQ multiplex PCR. Among tens of thousands of clones, roughly 88% were seen once, and the ten largest hold around 34%. This material consisted of CD4+ or CD8+ T cells sorted from blood, taken in a trial of the OX40 agonist ivuxolimab. These receptors were taken from an adult with an advanced solid tumor such as melanoma, head and neck, liver or kidney cancer. Both conserved end residues are part of each CDR3. A D gene is named only where the DNA matches it firmly. Clone size is shown for a subset of rows, as once, few, many or a class of expanded clone.

D	J	size	V	CDR3	DNA
TRBD1	TRBJ1-2	-	TRBV29-1	CSVAPNRGQDGYTF	TGCAGCGTTGCCCCGAACAGGGGGCAGGATGGCTACACCTTC
-	TRBJ1-2	-	TRBV13	CASSLWAEGLVGYTF	TGTGCCAGCAGCTTATGGGCCGAAGGGCTGGTTGGCTACACCTTC
-	TRBJ1-2	-	TRBV30	CAWTLDVLYGYTF	TGTGCCTGGACCCTCGACGTACTCTATGGCTACACCTTC
-	TRBJ1-5	-	TRBV6-5	CASSTQGSNQPQHF	TGTGCCAGCAGCACCCAGGGGAGCAATCAGCCCCAGCATTTT
TRBD2	TRBJ2-1	-	TRBV27	CASSPGTSGSTYEQFF	TGTGCCAGCAGTCCAGGGACTAGCGGGAGTACCTATGAGCAGTTCTTC
TRBD2	TRBJ2-1	medium-sized	TRBV4-2	CASSQALLAAQEQFF	TGTGCCAGCAGCCAAGCACTCCTAGCGGCACAAGAGCAGTTCTTC
-	TRBJ1-2	-	TRBV4-3	CASSQDSGGIVVGGYTF	TGCGCCAGCAGCCAAGATTCTGGGGGAATTGTGGTCGGTGGCTACACCTTC
-	TRBJ2-7	-	TRBV5-1	CASSLAAGYEQYF	TGCGCCAGCAGCTTGGCCGCTGGGTACGAGCAGTACTTC
TRBD1	TRBJ2-3	few	TRBV13	CASSVRDRERDTQYF	TGTGCCAGCAGCGTCCGGGACAGGGAGCGAGATACGCAGTATTTT
TRBD2	TRBJ2-7	few	TRBV29-1	CSVGGLAGTYEQYF	TGCAGCGTTGGAGGACTAGCGGGAACCTACGAGCAGTACTTC
-	TRBJ2-5	once	TRBV7-6	CASSLSLPGGPQETQYF	TGTGCCAGCAGCTTATCCCTGCCCGGAGGCCCCCAAGAGACCCAGTACTTC
-	TRBJ2-1	-	TRBV6-6	CASSYPGIRRRNEQFF	TGTGCCAGCAGTTACCCGGGGATTCGAAGAAGGAATGAGCAGTTCTTC
-	TRBJ2-5	once	TRBV21-1	CASSKALWREDPQETQYF	TGTGCCAGCAGCAAAGCGCTCTGGCGGGAGGACCCCCAAGAGACCCAGTACTTC
-	TRBJ2-7	-	TRBV27	CASSSGTNFYEQYF	TGTGCCAGCAGCTCCGGGACAAACTTCTACGAGCAGTACTTC
-	TRBJ2-3	-	TRBV11-3	CASSLVHTMSTDTQYF	TGTGCCAGCAGCTTAGTTCATACAATGAGCACAGATACGCAGTATTTT
TRBD2	TRBJ2-1	-	TRBV19	CASRGLAGGWYNEQFF	TGTGCCAGTAGGGGTCTAGCGGGAGGCTGGTACAATGAGCAGTTCTTC
-	TRBJ1-3	-	TRBV5-4	CASSPQIPSSGNTIYF	TGTGCCAGCAGCCCTCAGATACCGTCCTCTGGAAACACCATATATTTT
-	TRBJ2-1	-	TRBV7-8	CASSPPRGSSYNEQFF	TGTGCCAGCAGCCCTCCCAGGGGTAGTAGCTACAATGAGCAGTTCTTC
TRBD2	TRBJ2-7	once	TRBV9	CASSPRGEGLEEQYF	TGTGCCAGCAGCCCTCGGGGGGAGGGCCTGGAGGAGCAGTACTTC
-	TRBJ2-5	-	TRBV7-7	CASSYRSDGQETQYF	TGTGCCAGCAGCTACCGCTCCGATGGGCAAGAGACCCAGTACTTC
TRBD1	TRBJ2-1	-	TRBV4-1	CASSQEQANSGGTGKQFF	TGCGCCAGCAGCCAAGAACAAGCTAATTCTGGCGGGACAGGGAAGCAGTTCTTC
TRBD2	TRBJ2-1	-	TRBV19	CASSLLSGSPLYNEQFF	TGTGCCAGTAGCCTTCTTAGCGGGAGTCCCCTTTACAATGAGCAGTTCTTC
-	TRBJ2-7	-	TRBV4-1	CASSHDMGYEQYF	TGCGCCAGCAGCCATGACATGGGCTACGAGCAGTACTTC
-	TRBJ2-2	-	TRBV5-1	CASSFLVEGETGELFF	TGCGCCAGCAGCTTTTTGGTGGAGGGTGAAACCGGGGAGCTGTTTTTT
TRBD2	TRBJ2-1	-	TRBV7-2	CASSQSGRDEQFF	TGTGCCAGCAGCCAAAGCGGGAGAGATGAGCAGTTCTTC
TRBD2	TRBJ2-4	-	TRBV5-5	CASSQREGLAGVNIQYF	TGCGCCAGCAGCCAAAGGGAGGGACTAGCGGGAGTAAACATTCAGTACTTC
TRBD2	TRBJ2-1	-	TRBV14	CASSYRTSGIYNEQFF	TGTGCCAGCAGCTACCGGACTAGCGGGATCTACAATGAGCAGTTCTTC